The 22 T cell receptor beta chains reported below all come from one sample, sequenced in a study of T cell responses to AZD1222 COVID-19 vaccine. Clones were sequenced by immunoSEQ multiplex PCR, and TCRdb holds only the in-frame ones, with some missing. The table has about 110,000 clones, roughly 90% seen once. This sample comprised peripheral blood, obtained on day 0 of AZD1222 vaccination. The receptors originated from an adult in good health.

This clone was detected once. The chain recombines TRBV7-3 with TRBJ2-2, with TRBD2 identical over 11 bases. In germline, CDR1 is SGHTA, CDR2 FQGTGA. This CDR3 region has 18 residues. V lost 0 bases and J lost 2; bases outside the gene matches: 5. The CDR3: CASSLTKLAGGNTGELFF. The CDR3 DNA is TGTGCCAGCAGCTTAACGAAGCTAGCGGGGGGAAACACCGGGGAGCTGTTTTTT.

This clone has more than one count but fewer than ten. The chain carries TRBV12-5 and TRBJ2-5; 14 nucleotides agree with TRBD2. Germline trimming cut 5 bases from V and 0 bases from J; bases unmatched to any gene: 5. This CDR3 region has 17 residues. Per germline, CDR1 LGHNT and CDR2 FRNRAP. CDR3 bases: TGTGCTAGTGGTGCCGGGACTAGCGGGGGACACCAAGAGACCCAGTACTTC. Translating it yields CASGAGTSGGHQETQYF.

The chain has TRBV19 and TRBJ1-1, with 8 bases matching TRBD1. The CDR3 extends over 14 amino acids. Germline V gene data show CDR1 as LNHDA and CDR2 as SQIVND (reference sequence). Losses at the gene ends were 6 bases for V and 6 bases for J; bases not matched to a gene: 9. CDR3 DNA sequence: TGTGCCAGTAGGGAAAGGACAGGGTGGGCTGAAGCTTTCTTT. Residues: CASRERTGWAEAFF. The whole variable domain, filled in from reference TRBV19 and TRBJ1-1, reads DGGITQSPKYLFRKEGQNVTLSCEQNLNHDAMYWYRQDPGQGLRLIYYSQIVNDFQKGDIAEGYSVSREKKESFPLTVTSAQKNPTAFYLCASRERTGWAEAFFGQGTRLTVV.

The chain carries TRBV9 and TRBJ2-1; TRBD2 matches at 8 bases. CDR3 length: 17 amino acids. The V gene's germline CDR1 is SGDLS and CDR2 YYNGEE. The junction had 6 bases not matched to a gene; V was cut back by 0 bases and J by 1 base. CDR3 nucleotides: TGTGCCAGCAGCGTAGAACCAGCGGGAGAGTCCTACAATGAGCAGTTCTTC. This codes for CASSVEPAGESYNEQFF.

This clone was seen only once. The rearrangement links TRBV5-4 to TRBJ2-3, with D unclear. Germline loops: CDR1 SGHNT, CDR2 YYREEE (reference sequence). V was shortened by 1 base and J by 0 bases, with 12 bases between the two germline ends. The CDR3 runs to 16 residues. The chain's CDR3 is CASSLSRVGSTDTQYF. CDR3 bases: TGTGCCAGCAGCTTGTCTAGGGTAGGAAGCACAGATACGCAGTATTTT.

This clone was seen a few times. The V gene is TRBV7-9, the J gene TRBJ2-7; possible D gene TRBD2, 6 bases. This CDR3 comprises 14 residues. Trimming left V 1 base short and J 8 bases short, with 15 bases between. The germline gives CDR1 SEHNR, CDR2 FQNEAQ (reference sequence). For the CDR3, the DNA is TGTGCCAGCAGCTTAGGACGGGAGCACCCCCAGCAGTACTTC. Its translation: CASSLGREHPQQYF.

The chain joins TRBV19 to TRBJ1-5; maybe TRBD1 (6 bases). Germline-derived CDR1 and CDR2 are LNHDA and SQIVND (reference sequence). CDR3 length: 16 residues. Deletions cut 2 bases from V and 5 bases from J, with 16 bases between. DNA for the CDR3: TGTGCCAGTAGTATATTGACAGGCGGCGGGGATCAGCCCCAGCATTTT. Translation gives CASSILTGGGDQPQHF.

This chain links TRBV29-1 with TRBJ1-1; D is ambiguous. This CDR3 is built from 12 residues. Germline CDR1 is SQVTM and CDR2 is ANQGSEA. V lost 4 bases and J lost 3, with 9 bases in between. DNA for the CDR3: TGCAGCGTTGCCGACCAGTACACTGAAGCTTTCTTT. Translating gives CSVADQYTEAFF. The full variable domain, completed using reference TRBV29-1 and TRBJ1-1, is SAVISQKPSRDICQRGTSLTIQCQVDSQVTMMFWYRQQPGQSLTLIATANQGSEATYESGFVIDKFPISRPNLTFSTLTVSNMSPEDSSIYLCSVADQYTEAFFGQGTRLTVV.

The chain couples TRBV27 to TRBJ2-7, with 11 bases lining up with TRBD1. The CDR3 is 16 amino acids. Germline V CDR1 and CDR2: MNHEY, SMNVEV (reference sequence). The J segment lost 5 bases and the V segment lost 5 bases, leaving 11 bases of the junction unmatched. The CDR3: CASSRLGGQGANEQYF. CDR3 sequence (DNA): TGTGCCAGCAGTAGGCTTGGCGGACAGGGGGCTAACGAGCAGTACTTC.

This CDR3 is CASSPGTSGRETQYF. The CDR3 DNA is TGTGCCAGCAGTCCTGGGACTAGCGGGAGAGAGACCCAGTACTTC. V usage is TRBV2 and J usage is TRBJ2-5, with 14 bases fitting TRBD2. CDR3 size: 15 residues. Trimming took 5 bases from V and 4 from J; bases not matched to a gene: 3. CDR1 and CDR2 from the germline V gene are SNHLY and FYNNEI.

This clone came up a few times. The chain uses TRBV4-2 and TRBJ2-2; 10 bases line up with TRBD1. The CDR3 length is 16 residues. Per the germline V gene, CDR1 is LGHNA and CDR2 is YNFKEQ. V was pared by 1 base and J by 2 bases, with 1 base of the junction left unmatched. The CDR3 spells CASSQGDRGNTGELFF. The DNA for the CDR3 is TGTGCCAGCAGCCAAGGGGACAGGGGTAACACCGGGGAGCTGTTTTTT.

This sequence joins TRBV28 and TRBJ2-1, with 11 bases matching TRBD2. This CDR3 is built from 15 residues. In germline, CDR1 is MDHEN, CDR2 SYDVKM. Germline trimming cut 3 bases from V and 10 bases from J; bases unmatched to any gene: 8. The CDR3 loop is CASSFINSGRGEQFF. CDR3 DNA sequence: TGTGCCAGCAGTTTCATTAATAGCGGGAGGGGCGAGCAGTTCTTC. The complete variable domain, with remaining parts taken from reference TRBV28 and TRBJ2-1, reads DVKVTQSSRYLVKRTGEKVFLECVQDMDHENMFWYRQDPGLGLRLIYFSYDVKMKEKGDIPEGYSVSREKKERFSLILESASTNQTSMYLCASSFINSGRGEQFFGPGTRLTVL.

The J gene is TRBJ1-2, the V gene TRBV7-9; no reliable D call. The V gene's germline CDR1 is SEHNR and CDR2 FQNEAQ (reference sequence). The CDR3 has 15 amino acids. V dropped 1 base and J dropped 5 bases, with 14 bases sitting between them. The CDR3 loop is CASSLGTVDFYGYTF. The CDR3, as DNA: TGTGCCAGCAGCTTAGGAACGGTGGATTTTTATGGCTACACCTTC.

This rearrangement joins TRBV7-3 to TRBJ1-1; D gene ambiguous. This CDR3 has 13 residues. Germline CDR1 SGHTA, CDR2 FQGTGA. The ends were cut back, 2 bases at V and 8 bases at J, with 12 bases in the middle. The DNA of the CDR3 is TGTGCCAGCAGCTTAGGTGAACGATCGGAAGCTTTCTTT. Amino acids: CASSLGERSEAFF.

CDR3: CASSPQDRVSTEAFF. In nucleotides, the CDR3 is TGTGCCAGCTCACCTCAGGACAGGGTTTCCACTGAAGCTTTCTTT. The chain has TRBV18 and TRBJ1-1, with 8 bases that match TRBD1. Germline V gene lookup returns CDR1 KGHSH and CDR2 LQKENI. The CDR3 is made up of 15 amino acids. V shed 3 bases, J shed 4 bases, and the junction held 7 bases outside the gene matches.

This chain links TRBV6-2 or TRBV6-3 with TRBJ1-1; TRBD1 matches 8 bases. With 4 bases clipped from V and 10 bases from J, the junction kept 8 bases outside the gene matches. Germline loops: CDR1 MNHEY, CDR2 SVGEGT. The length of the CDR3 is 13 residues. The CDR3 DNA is TGTGCCAGCAGTTCAGGACAGGGCGTTCGAGCTTTCTTT. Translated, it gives CASSSGQGVRAFF.

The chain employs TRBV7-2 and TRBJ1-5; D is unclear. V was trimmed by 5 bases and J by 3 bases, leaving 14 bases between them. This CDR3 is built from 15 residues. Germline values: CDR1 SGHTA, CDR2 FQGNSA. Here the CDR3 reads CASSQDGRLNQPQHF. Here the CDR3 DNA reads TGTGCCAGCAGCCAGGACGGGCGACTCAATCAGCCCCAGCATTTT.

The CDR3 protein is CAIRPDRNQETQYF. CDR3 nucleotides: TGTGCCATCAGACCGGACAGAAATCAAGAGACCCAGTACTTC. J is TRBJ2-5 and V is TRBV10-3; tentative D call: TRBD1 (6 bases). Germline lookup yields CDR1 ENHRY and CDR2 SYGVKD. V was trimmed by 6 bases and J by 2 bases, leaving 13 bases between them. This CDR3 spans 14 amino acids.

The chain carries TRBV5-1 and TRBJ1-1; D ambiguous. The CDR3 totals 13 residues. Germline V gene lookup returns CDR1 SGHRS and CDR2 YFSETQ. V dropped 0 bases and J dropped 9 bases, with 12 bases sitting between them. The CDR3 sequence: CASSLAITAQAFF. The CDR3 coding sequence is TGCGCCAGCAGCTTGGCGATTACGGCTCAAGCTTTCTTT.

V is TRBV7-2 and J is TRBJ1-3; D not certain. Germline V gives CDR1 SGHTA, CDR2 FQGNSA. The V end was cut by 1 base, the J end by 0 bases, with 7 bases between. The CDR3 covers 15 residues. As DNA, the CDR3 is TGTGCCAGCAGCTTAGATCTTAACTCTGGAAACACCATATATTTT. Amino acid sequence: CASSLDLNSGNTIYF.

The CDR3 loop reads CASSKGQINQPQHF. The CDR3 bases are TGTGCCAGCAGTAAAGGACAGATCAATCAGCCCCAGCATTTT. The genes are TRBV6-2 or TRBV6-3 and TRBJ1-5, with TRBD1 as a possible D gene (6 bases). This CDR3 region has 14 residues. V gave up 5 bases and J gave up 3 bases, with 11 bases separating them. Germline V CDR1 and CDR2: MNHEY, SVGEGT.

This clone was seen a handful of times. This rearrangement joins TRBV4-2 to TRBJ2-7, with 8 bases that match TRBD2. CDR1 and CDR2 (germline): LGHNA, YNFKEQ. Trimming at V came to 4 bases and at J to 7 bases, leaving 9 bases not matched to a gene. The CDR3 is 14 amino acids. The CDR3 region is CASSRSGSGREQYF. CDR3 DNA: TGTGCCAGCAGCCGCAGCGGGAGTGGTCGGGAGCAGTACTTC.